This TCR beta chain was documented in a study of blood T cell repertoires in COVID-19. The CDR3 extends over 15 amino acids. Germline lookup yields CDR1 SGDLS and CDR2 YYNGEE. Trimming took off 0 bases at V and 5 bases at J, with 12 bases between the two ends. Here immunoSEQ multiplex PCR was the method, and the copy in TCRdb shows in-frame clones only, minus some. The sample has approximately 400,000 clones, approximately 87% seen once. The chain joins TRBV9 to TRBJ1-5; no clear D gene. Sequencing was performed on PBMCs or T cells enriched from blood (not recorded which). The TCR comes from a young man who had recovered from COVID-19. This CDR3 reads CASSVAPGGDQPQHF. In DNA form, the CDR3 reads TGTGCCAGCAGCGTAGCTCCCGGCGGGGATCAGCCCCAGCATTTT. The full variable domain, in which reference TRBV9 and TRBJ1-5 provide the parts outside the CDR3, is DSGVTQTPKHLITATGQRVTLRCSPRSGDLSVYWYQQSLDQGLQFLIQYYNGEERAKGNILERFSAQQFPDLHSELNLSSLELGDSALYFCASSVAPGGDQPQHFGDGTRLSIL.